One TCR beta chain is described in this entry. Its target is unknown. The stimulus was an HIV-1 Gag 15-mer peptide pool, around 1.1 ug/peptide/mL. Sorting selected CD4+ T cells upregulating both CD40 ligand and CD69. This was the immunoSEQ version 4 assay in survey mode. Sequencing used immunoSEQ multiplex PCR; TCRdb keeps in-frame clones, though not all of them. The sample records over 10,000 clones, roughly 66% being singletons. This sample stems from a study of persistence of HIV-infected CD4 T cells. Study-level background: Multiple blood draws of up to about 180 mL, except a couple of donors with single leukapheresis.

Germline values: CDR1 MNHEY, CDR2 SVGAGI. The CDR3 runs to 15 residues. Trimming at V came to 8 bases and at J to 1 base, leaving 7 bases not matched to a gene. The sequences come from CD4+ T cells sorted from PBMCs after roughly 18-hour stimulation, collected from a patient who received antiretroviral therapy. The sequence was collected from an adult man with HIV who was CMV-seropositive. The rearrangement links TRBV6-5 to TRBJ2-1; 8 nucleotides align to TRBD1. CDR3 nucleotides: TGTGCCAGCCGCCGGACAGGGACGTCCTACAATGAGCAGTTCTTC. This sequence encodes CASRRTGTSYNEQFF.